The T cell receptor beta chain described here comes from a study of cytomegalovirus exposure and HLA in healthy donors. This CDR3 has 13 residues. Trimming pared 8 bases from V and 7 bases from J, leaving 15 bases between. The germline V gene encodes CDR1 MNHEY and CDR2 SVGAGI. The primer mix had 60 Vbeta and 13 Jbeta primers. In the study's own analysis: In a later analysis, the count reached some 73 million unique TCR beta chains, with 8.5 million to 14 million shared. The method was immunoSEQ multiplex PCR; TCRdb's version includes in-frame clones alone and lacks a portion of them. Clone size and V and J calls were adopted from that table, with D and trimming inferred from the DNA. The table has around 150,000 clones, approximately 90% seen once.

Sequenced material: PBMCs. The gene calls are TRBV6-5 and TRBJ1-5; D may be TRBD1 (5 bases). This TCR was sampled from a woman aged 25-40 years in good health and CMV-seronegative. DNA of the CDR3: TGTGCCAGCGGGGCCAGGGTTTACCAGCCCCAGCATTTT. Translated, it gives CASGARVYQPQHF.